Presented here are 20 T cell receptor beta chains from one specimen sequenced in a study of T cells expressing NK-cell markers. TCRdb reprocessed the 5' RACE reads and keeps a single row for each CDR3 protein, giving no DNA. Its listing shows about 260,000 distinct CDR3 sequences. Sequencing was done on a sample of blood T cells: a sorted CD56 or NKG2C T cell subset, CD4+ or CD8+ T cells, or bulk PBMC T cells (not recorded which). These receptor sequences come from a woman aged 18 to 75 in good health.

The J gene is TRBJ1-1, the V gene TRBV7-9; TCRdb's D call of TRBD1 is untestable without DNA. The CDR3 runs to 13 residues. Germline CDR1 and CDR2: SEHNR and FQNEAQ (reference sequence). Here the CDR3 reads CASRPSGGIEAFF.

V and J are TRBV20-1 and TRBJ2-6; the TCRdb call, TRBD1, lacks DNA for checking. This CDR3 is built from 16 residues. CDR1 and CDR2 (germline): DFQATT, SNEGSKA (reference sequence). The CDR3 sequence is CSAEDRAGSGANVLTF.

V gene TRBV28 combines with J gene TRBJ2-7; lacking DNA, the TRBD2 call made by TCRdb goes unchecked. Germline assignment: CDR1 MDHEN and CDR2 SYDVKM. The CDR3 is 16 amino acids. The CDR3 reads CASSYLGSVNSYEQYF.

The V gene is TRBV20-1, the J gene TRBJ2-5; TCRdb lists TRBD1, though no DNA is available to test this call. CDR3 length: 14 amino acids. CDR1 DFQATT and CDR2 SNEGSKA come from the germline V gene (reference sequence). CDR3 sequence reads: CSAGTMGGMETQYF.

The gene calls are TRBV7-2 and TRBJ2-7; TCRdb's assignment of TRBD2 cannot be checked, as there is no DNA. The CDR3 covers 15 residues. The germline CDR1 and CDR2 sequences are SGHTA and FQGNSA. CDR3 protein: CASSPIGRTGYEQYF.

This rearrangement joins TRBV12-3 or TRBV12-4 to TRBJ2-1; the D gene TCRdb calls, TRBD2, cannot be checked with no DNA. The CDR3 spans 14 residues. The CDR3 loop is CASSLGTSFDEQFF.

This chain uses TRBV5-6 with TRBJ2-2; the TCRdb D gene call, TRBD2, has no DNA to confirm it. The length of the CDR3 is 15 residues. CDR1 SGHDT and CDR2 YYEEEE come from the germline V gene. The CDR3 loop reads CASSFYGKNTGELFF.

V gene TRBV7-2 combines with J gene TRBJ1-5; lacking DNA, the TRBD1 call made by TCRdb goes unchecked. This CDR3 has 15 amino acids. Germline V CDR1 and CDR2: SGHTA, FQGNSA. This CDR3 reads CASSSWTVPSQPQHF.

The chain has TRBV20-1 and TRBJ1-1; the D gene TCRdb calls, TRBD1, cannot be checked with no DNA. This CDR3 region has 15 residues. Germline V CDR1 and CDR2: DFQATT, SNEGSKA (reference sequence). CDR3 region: CSARPGPRRNTEAFF.

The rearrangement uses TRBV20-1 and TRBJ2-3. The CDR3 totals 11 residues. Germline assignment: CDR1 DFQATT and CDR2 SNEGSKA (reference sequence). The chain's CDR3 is CRGLDTDTQYF.

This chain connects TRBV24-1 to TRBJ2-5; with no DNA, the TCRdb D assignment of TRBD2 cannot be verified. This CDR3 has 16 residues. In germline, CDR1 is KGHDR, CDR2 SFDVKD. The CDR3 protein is CATSDPTSMGRETQYF.

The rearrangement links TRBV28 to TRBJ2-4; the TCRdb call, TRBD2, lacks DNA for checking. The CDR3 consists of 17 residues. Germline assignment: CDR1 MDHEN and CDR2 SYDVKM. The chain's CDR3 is CASKEYGPGLAKNIQYF.

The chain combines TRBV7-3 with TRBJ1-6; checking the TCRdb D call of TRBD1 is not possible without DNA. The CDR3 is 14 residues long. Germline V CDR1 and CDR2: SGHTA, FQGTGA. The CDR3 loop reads CASSLSGQDAPLHF. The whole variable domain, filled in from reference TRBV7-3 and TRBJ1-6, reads GAGVSQTPSNKVTEKGKYVELRCDPISGHTALYWYRQSLGQGPEFLIYFQGTGAADDSGLPNDRFFAVRPEGSVSTLKIQRTERGDSAVYLCASSLSGQDAPLHFGNGTRLTVT.

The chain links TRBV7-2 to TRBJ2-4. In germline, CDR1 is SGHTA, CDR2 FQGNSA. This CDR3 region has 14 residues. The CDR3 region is CASSFDLQKNIQYF.

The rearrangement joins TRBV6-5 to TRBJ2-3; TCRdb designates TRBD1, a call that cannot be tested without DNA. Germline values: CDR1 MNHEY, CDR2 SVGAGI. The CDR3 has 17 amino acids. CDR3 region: CASSYVGQGSSTDTQYF.

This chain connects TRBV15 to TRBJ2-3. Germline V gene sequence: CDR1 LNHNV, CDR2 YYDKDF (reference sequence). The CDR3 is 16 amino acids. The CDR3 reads CATSRGSDASTDTQYF.

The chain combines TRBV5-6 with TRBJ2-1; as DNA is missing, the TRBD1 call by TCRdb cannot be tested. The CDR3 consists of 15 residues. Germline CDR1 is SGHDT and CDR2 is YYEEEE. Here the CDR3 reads CASSLQLGTGYEQFF.

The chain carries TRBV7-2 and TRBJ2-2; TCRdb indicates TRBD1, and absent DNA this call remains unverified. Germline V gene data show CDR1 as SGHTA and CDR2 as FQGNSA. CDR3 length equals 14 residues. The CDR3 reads CARGTGANTGELFF.

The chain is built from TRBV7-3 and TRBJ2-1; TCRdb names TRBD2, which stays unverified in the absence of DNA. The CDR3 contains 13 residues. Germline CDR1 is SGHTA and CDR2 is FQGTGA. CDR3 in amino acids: CASSFVAGGEQFF.

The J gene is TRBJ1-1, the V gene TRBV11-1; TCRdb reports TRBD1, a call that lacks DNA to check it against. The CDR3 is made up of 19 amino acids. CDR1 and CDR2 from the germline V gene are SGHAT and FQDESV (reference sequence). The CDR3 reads CASSARTGGVFHQGTEAFF.